This TCR beta chain was recorded in a study of cytomegalovirus exposure and HLA in healthy donors. Donors likely had unrecorded immune exposures despite being nominally healthy when sampled. PCR primers comprised 60 Vbeta and 13 Jbeta primers. Original processing notes: Unique TCR beta chains totaled some 88 million in a later count, with 8.5 million to 12 million of them shared. TCRdb's table, derived via immunoSEQ multiplex PCR, lists solely in-frame clones and lacks some. V, J and clone size derive from that table, while D and trimming were established from the DNA sequence. The sample includes fewer than 120,000 clones, approximately 78% seen only once; the top ten take under 1.5%. Of note for this clone: Its antigen is not identified.

Points from the study as a whole: Most TCR beta V segments were productive about 90% or about 30% of the time in an earlier analysis.

The CDR3 loop spans 15 amino acids. The trim removed 5 bases at V and 10 bases at J, leaving 7 bases unmatched. From germline, CDR1 is SGHTA and CDR2 FQGNSA. The TCR originated in a woman in her thirties in good health and CMV-seronegative. Sequenced: PBMCs. The chain uses TRBV7-2 and TRBJ1-6, with 11 nucleotides matching TRBD1. In DNA form, the CDR3 reads TGTGCCAGCAGCACCGGACAGGGGGCAGGATCACCCCTCCACTTT. This gives the protein CASSTGQGAGSPLHF.